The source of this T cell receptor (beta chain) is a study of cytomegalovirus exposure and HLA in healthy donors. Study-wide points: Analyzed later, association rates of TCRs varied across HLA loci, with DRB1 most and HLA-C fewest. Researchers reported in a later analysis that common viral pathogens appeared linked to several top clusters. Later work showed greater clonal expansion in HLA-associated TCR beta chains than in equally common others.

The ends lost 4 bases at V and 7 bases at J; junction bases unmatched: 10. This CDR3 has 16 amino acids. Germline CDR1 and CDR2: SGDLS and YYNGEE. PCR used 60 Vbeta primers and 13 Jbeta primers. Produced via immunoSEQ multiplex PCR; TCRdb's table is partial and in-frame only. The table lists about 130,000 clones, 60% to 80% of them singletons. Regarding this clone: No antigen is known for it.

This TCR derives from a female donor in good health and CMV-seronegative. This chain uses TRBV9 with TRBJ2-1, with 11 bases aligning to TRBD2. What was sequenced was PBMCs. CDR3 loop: CASSPTGTSGPNEQFF. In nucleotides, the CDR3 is TGTGCCAGCAGCCCCACCGGGACTAGCGGACCTAATGAGCAGTTCTTC.